The 4 T cell receptor beta chains below were found in one sample sequenced in a study of shared clonotypes between healthy human individuals. Only in-frame clones appear in the TCRdb table, and some are missing; sequencing was by immunoSEQ multiplex PCR. This sample has 950,000 to 1,100,000 clones, with around 76% found just once. The sequenced sample consisted of memory CD4+ T cells sorted from blood. The subset here: CD45RA-negative fraction. Receptors originate from a man aged 18-30 years in good health.

This chain joins TRBV9 and TRBJ1-1; D unclear. The V gene lost 3 bases and the J gene lost 1 base, with 13 bases spanning the gap. The CDR3 is 15 residues long. CDR1 is SGDLS, CDR2 YYNGEE, per germline. The CDR3 sequence: CASSAWESGNTEAFF. In DNA, the CDR3 is TGTGCCAGCAGCGCCTGGGAAAGTGGGAACACTGAAGCTTTCTTT.

As regards this clone: This is likely an artifact of a read error, given a far larger clone one base away. The rearrangement links TRBV5-4 to TRBJ2-7, with 7 bases fitting TRBD1. V lost 2 bases to trimming and J lost 2 bases; unmatched junction nucleotides: 1. This CDR3 has 13 residues. Germline CDR1 reads SGHNT; CDR2 reads YYREEE (reference sequence). CDR3 sequence reads: CASSFGQAYEQYF. DNA of the CDR3: TGTGCCAGCAGCTTCGGACAGGCCTACGAGCAGTACTTC.

The rearrangement links TRBV5-1 to TRBJ2-7, with 7 bases fitting TRBD2. The germline V gene encodes CDR1 SGHRS and CDR2 YFSETQ. There are 18 residues in the CDR3. Trimming removed 1 base from V and 0 bases from J; junction bases left unmatched: 13. The CDR3 region has the DNA TGCGCCAGCAGCTTGTGGTCCCCCCTGGGGGGGAGCTCCTACGAGCAGTACTTC. It is translated as CASSLWSPLGGSSYEQYF.

This clone was counted only a few times. The chain has TRBV10-2 and TRBJ2-1; D not resolved. The V end lost 7 bases, the J end lost 6 bases, and 13 bases lay between the germline ends. This CDR3 has 13 amino acids. Per the germline V gene, CDR1 is WSHSY and CDR2 is SAAADI. In DNA form, the CDR3 reads TGCGCCAGCATTAGGCAGACGTTCAATGAGCAGTTCTTC. Translated, it gives CASIRQTFNEQFF.